This note documents a single T cell receptor beta chain sequence. This clone turned up a few times. Its target antigen remains unknown. Qualities for individual bases were not recorded, and no much larger clone is one base off. TCRbeta CDR3 regions were amplified from genomic DNA using the immunoSEQ Assay, a bias-controlled multiplex PCR. The authors' analysis ran thus. The number of nucleated cells in each sample was estimated from the amplification of reference gene primers within the assay. To quantify the absolute abundance of each unique TCRbeta CDR3 rearrangement, sequence reads were collapsed and filtered. For each sample, productive Simpson clonality was calculated as the square root of Simpson's diversity index across productive rearrangements. This is the immuneACCESS table as TCRdb keeps it, with only in-frame sequences that have V and J called. A part of the clones is gone; compared with another copy, unresolved V genes explain less than half, and the rest is unexplained. That table furnishes V, J and clone size, whereas the DNA furnished D and trimming. The sample yields 250,000 to 400,000 clones; roughly 88% were counted once. 2.5% to 3.5% of the sample is in the top ten clones.

These data come from a study of blood T cell repertoires in COVID-19 (dated by TCRdb to about 2020). Regarding the study in general: Samples covering the acute and convalescent phases of COVID-19 were provided by collaborators in the United States, Italy and Spain. The material from the prospective study consisted of cDNA or gDNA derived from T cells, B-cell-depleted T cells, or PBMCs. Deeply sampled blood TCRbeta repertoires from subjects exposed to, actively infected with, or recovered from COVID-19 were included in the dataset. The repertoires were released in a freely available public database intended as a resource for research on the immune response to SARS-CoV-2. Samples were obtained from the ongoing ImmuneRACE study (first 160 participants) and from 1,254 subjects provided by 6 global collaborators. Sample metadata almost always included a de-identified subject ID, COVID-19 status, age in years and sex. Where available, HLA class I and class II types were taken from metadata supplied by the sample provider and were not determined by assay-based typing. General conclusions and limits of the study: How much clinical and demographic metadata was included differed by source and by participant, and the metadata was provided uncurated.

Cut back by 0 bases and 10 bases, the V and J ends lie 10 bases apart. From a lookup of the germline V gene, CDR1 and CDR2 are MNHEY and SVGAGI. Taken from cysteine to phenylalanine, the CDR3 has 13 residues. CDR3 DNA is the only sequence kept; it has 39 bases, read in frame from the first base. One collaborating source in Seattle enrolled patients while the patients were actively infected and followed the patients over time throughout the course of disease. Collaborating institutions collected whole blood in K2EDTA tubes following their own protocols. For TCRbeta analysis, collaborator samples were shipped as frozen whole blood, as isolated PBMCs, or as DNA extracted from either sample type.

The sequenced sample consisted of peripheral blood. This TCR was sampled from a woman in her twenties or thirties with COVID-19, enrolled during active disease. Here the chain combines TRBV6-5 and TRBJ1-5; TRBD1 is perhaps the D gene, given 5 matching bases. The nucleotide sequence reads TGTGCCAGCAGTTACTCTGGGACTTCACCCCAGCATTTT. This sequence encodes CASSYSGTSPQHF.